This T cell receptor (beta chain) is from a study of T cells in Graves' hyperthyroidism and ophthalmopathy. Study-wide results and caveats: Ophthalmopathy was told apart from stable hyperthyroidism by a 13 V-J model. Model output signaled ophthalmopathy a median around 6.9 months ahead of onset.

TCR beta CDR3 sequences were amplified from RNA transcripts. With the HTBI primer set, the TCR CDR3 went through a first round of RT-PCR. TCRdb re-derived calls from the multiplex PCR reads in MiXCR, one entry per CDR3 protein. Of over 300,000 distinct CDR3 sequences listed, 12% to 15% were seen once; the top ten hold about a third. This clonotype was seen repeatedly, ten times or more. Its antigen remains unknown. In germline, CDR1 is SNHLY, CDR2 FYNNEI. V was trimmed by 6 bases and J by 7 bases, leaving 15 bases between them. The CDR3 runs to 13 residues. This TCR came from a woman aged 40 to 49 with Graves' ophthalmopathy. The gene calls are TRBV2 and TRBJ1-2; perhaps TRBD1 as D (6 bases). The sequenced material came from blood. CDR3 amino acids: CASRQDSNLGYTF. The CDR3 DNA reads TGTGCCAGCAGGCAGGACAGCAATCTTGGCTACACCTTC.